This is a list of T cell receptor beta chains from one sample in a study of shared clonotypes between healthy human individuals. Method: immunoSEQ multiplex PCR; TCRdb's copy keeps in-frame clones and lacks some. Among 330,000 or so clones listed, 70% to 75% were seen once. The sample taken for sequencing was memory CD4+ T cells sorted from blood. These receptors were obtained from a man aged 30 to 39 in good health. The CDR3 runs from the conserved cysteine through the conserved F or W. The D gene is left open where the match is weak. Where a row states a size, it is once, few, many or the class of an expanded clone; other rows omit it.

D,size,J,V,DNA,CDR3
.,.,TRBJ2-5,TRBV18,TGTGCCAGCTCACCAAGGCAGGGGGAGACCCAGTACTTC,CASSPRQGETQYF
.,many,TRBJ2-4,TRBV7-2,TGTGCCAGCAGCTTAGCACAGCAAAACATTCAGTACTTC,CASSLAQQNIQYF
.,.,TRBJ2-5,TRBV7-2,TGTGCCAGCAGCTTTCATTTAGAGACCCAGTACTTC,CASSFHLETQYF
TRBD2,.,TRBJ2-5,TRBV5-1,TGCGCCAGCAGGCGGGAGGGCCCAGGAGAGACCCAGTACTTC,CASRREGPGETQYF
.,once,TRBJ2-7,TRBV29-1,TGCAGCGTGTTCCGGGAGCTCTCCTACGAGCAGTACTTC,CSVFRELSYEQYF
.,once,TRBJ1-5,TRBV6-5,TGTGCCAGCAGCCCCAGTAGGGTTAGTCAGCCCCAGCATTTT,CASSPSRVSQPQHF
.,.,TRBJ1-5,TRBV7-8,TGTGCCAGCAGCTTCCGACAGAACAATCAGCCCCAGCATTTT,CASSFRQNNQPQHF
.,.,TRBJ2-3,TRBV11-2,TGTGCCAGCAGCTTAAGCCAGATCGCAGATACGCAGTATTTT,CASSLSQIADTQYF
.,.,TRBJ2-3,TRBV19,TGTGCCAGTAGTATAGGTGAAGGCGGGGCAGATACGCAGTATTTT,CASSIGEGGADTQYF
.,.,TRBJ2-7,TRBV19,TGTGCCAGTAGTACCCTCGGGTTTACCGAGCAGTACTTC,CASSTLGFTEQYF
TRBD2,.,TRBJ2-3,TRBV5-1,TGCGCCAGCAGCTTGGGCCTAGCGGCAGATACGCAGTATTTT,CASSLGLAADTQYF
TRBD1,.,TRBJ1-2,TRBV7-9,TGTGCCAGCAGCGGAGATACAGGGGACTATGGCTACACCTTC,CASSGDTGDYGYTF
.,once,TRBJ2-7,TRBV18,TGTGCCAGCTCACCGTACTCAGGGGTCGAGCAGTACTTC,CASSPYSGVEQYF
TRBD1,.,TRBJ2-4,TRBV27,TGTGCCAGCAAAACAGGGGTTTGGGTCAAAAACATTCAGTACTTC,CASKTGVWVKNIQYF
TRBD2,once,TRBJ2-3,TRBV10-3,TGTGCCATCAGTGTGACTAGCGGGACAAGCACAGATACGCAGTATTTT,CAISVTSGTSTDTQYF
.,.,TRBJ1-1,TRBV9,TGTGCCAGCAGCCGTGGAAGCATGAACACTGAAGCTTTCTTT,CASSRGSMNTEAFF
.,.,TRBJ2-2,TRBV29-1,TGCAGCGTTGGTTTCAATGGTTTCGGGGTGGGGGAGCTGTTTTTT,CSVGFNGFGVGELFF
.,.,TRBJ1-4,TRBV11-2,TGTGCCAGCAGCTTTCAATGGGGGAATGAAAAACTGTTTTTT,CASSFQWGNEKLFF
TRBD2,once,TRBJ2-2,TRBV7-2,TGTGCCAGCAGACGACTAGCGGGAGACCCCGGGGAGCTGTTTTTT,CASRRLAGDPGELFF
.,.,TRBJ2-5,TRBV25-1,TGTGCCTTGGACAGTGTAGTCTTAGTCCAAGAGACCCAGTACTTC,CALDSVVLVQETQYF
TRBD2,.,TRBJ2-7,TRBV28,TGTGCCAGCAGTTCACCCACTCCGCGAGCGGGAGGAGAATACGAGCAGTACTTC,CASSSPTPRAGGEYEQYF
.,.,TRBJ2-1,TRBV4-1,TGCGCCAGCAGCCAACTCCCGGCCGGCGCAAGGATGGGATACATGGAGCAGTTCTTC,CASSQLPAGARMGYMEQFF
.,.,TRBJ2-7,TRBV7-9,TGTGCCAGCAGCGACCGGGGAAGCTCCTACGAGCAGTACTTC,CASSDRGSSYEQYF
.,.,TRBJ2-1,TRBV7-3,TGTGCCTCCGGCGGAAATGTGGGGAATGAGCAGTTCTTC,CASGGNVGNEQFF
TRBD2,.,TRBJ2-7,TRBV18,TGTGCCAGCTCACCCCGGAGCGGGGGGTACGAGCAGTACTTC,CASSPRSGGYEQYF
TRBD1,.,TRBJ2-1,TRBV18,TGTGCCAGCTCACCACAGGGGGCGTACAATGAGCAGTTCTTC,CASSPQGAYNEQFF
.,.,TRBJ2-7,TRBV28,TGTGCCAGCGGGAAGAATCAGGGTATTATCTACGAGCAGTACTTC,CASGKNQGIIYEQYF
TRBD1,.,TRBJ2-1,TRBV11-3,TGTGCCAGCAGCCGAAGACAGGGCGAGTATGAGCAGTTCTTC,CASSRRQGEYEQFF
TRBD2,many,TRBJ2-7,TRBV7-8,TGTGCCAGCAGCAAAATAGCGGGAGGGTCCTACGAGCAGTACTTC,CASSKIAGGSYEQYF
.,.,TRBJ2-3,TRBV30,TGTGCCTGCCAGGGCGTGGGATTAGGGGGGGATACGCAGTATTTT,CACQGVGLGGDTQYF
TRBD2,few,TRBJ2-3,TRBV6-1,TGTGCCAGCAGGGAGCGGGAGTTTGGCACAGATACGCAGTATTTT,CASREREFGTDTQYF
TRBD2,.,TRBJ2-1,TRBV11-2,TGTGCCAGCAGCCACAAGGGACTAGCAGGGGGAAATGAGCAGTTCTTC,CASSHKGLAGGNEQFF
TRBD1,.,TRBJ2-3,TRBV11-3,TGTGCCAGCAGCTTAGGGACAGGGGGCACAGATACGCAGTATTTT,CASSLGTGGTDTQYF
.,.,TRBJ1-4,TRBV5-5,TGTGCCAGCAGCTTGAGGTCCGATGAAAAACTGTTTTTT,CASSLRSDEKLFF
.,few,TRBJ2-2,TRBV15,TGTGCCACTCTCCCTGCGGCAGGGAGTAGAACCGGGGAGCTGTTTTTT,CATLPAAGSRTGELFF
.,.,TRBJ2-3,TRBV11-2,TGTGCCAGCAGCCCACTAGTCCCTCGGGGTACGCAGTATTTT,CASSPLVPRGTQYF
.,.,TRBJ2-2,TRBV29-1,TGCAGCGTTGTGAACCTAGGAGCCGGGGAGCTGTTTTTT,CSVVNLGAGELFF
TRBD2,.,TRBJ2-1,TRBV18,TGTGCCAGCTCACGGGGACTAGCGGGTTCCAATGAGCAGTTCTTC,CASSRGLAGSNEQFF
.,few,TRBJ2-3,TRBV2,TGTGCCAGCAGGGTAGAGGGACTCACAGATACGCAGTATTTT,CASRVEGLTDTQYF
TRBD1,.,TRBJ2-5,TRBV11-3,TGTGCCAGCAGCCAAGGCGGACAGGCCCCCCAAGAGACCCAGTACTTC,CASSQGGQAPQETQYF
.,.,TRBJ2-2,TRBV6-5,TGTGCCAGCAGTTTGACTAGGAACACCGGGGAGCTGTTTTTT,CASSLTRNTGELFF
TRBD1,.,TRBJ2-5,TRBV10-3,TGTGCCATCAGTGAAGGGACAGGGGGGGAGGAGACCCAGTACTTC,CAISEGTGGEETQYF
.,many,TRBJ2-1,TRBV18,TGTGCCAGCTCACCAGACCCGGGACCCCCCTATCCCAATGAGCAGTTCTTC,CASSPDPGPPYPNEQFF
.,once,TRBJ2-3,TRBV5-4,TGTGCCAGCAGCTTGGGGTCTTCGGGAATTGGTACAGATACGCAGTATTTT,CASSLGSSGIGTDTQYF
.,.,TRBJ2-1,TRBV18,TGTGCCAGCTCACCAGGAGGGCCGGGTTACAATGAGCAGTTCTTC,CASSPGGPGYNEQFF
.,once,TRBJ1-2,TRBV2,TGTGCCAGCAGTGGGGGGCAGTTCTATGGCTACACCTTC,CASSGGQFYGYTF
.,few,TRBJ1-1,TRBV18,TGTGCCAGCTCACCACGGGAGGTGGGACGGATAGCATCGGGAACTGAAGCTTTCTTT,CASSPREVGRIASGTEAFF
TRBD1,.,TRBJ2-1,TRBV18,TGTGCCAGCTCACCCGACAGGGGGCGAGGTAATGAGCAGTTCTTC,CASSPDRGRGNEQFF
.,.,TRBJ2-1,TRBV6-5,TGTGCCAGCAGGCGACAGGAACCGTTCTTC,CASRRQEPFF
TRBD1,.,TRBJ1-2,TRBV4-3,TGCGCCAGCAGCTCCACGGACAGGGGGTATGGCTACACCTTC,CASSSTDRGYGYTF
TRBD2,.,TRBJ2-5,TRBV7-7,TGTGCCAGCAGCCCAAGCGGGAGAGAGGGGACCCAGTACTTC,CASSPSGREGTQYF
.,once,TRBJ2-7,TRBV6-1,TGTGCCAGCAGGAGGACCGGACAACGCGAGCAGTACTTC,CASRRTGQREQYF
.,.,TRBJ2-1,TRBV25-1,TGTGCCAGCAGTACTAGCAAGGTCTCTCGGAACAATGAGCAGTTCTTC,CASSTSKVSRNNEQFF
.,once,TRBJ2-6,TRBV6-1,TGTGCCAGCAGTGAGATGTCGTTCTCTGGGGCCAACGTCCTGACTTTC,CASSEMSFSGANVLTF
.,many,TRBJ2-5,TRBV10-3,TGTGCCATCAGTGGACAGTCCCAAGAGACCCAGTACTTC,CAISGQSQETQYF
.,.,TRBJ2-3,TRBV29-1,TGCAGCGTTGAAGAGGGGCGTCGTACGCAGTATTTT,CSVEEGRRTQYF
.,.,TRBJ1-3,TRBV10-3,TGTGCCATCAGTGGGACCGGCTCTGGAAACACCATATATTTT,CAISGTGSGNTIYF
TRBD1,.,TRBJ2-5,TRBV5-4,TGTGCCAGCAGCTTTCCGGGACAGCAAGAGACCCAGTACTTC,CASSFPGQQETQYF